The 20 T cell receptor beta chains listed next were all sequenced from one sample in a study of cytomegalovirus exposure and HLA in healthy donors. The PCR used 60 Vbeta and 13 Jbeta primers. Only in-frame clones appear in the TCRdb table, and some are missing; sequencing was by immunoSEQ multiplex PCR. The table records some 100,000 clones, under 80% of them present only once. Sequencing input: PBMCs. All receptors come from a woman between 50 and 59 years old in good health and CMV-seropositive.

This clone was detected only a few times. The chain recombines TRBV19 with TRBJ2-1; D gene ambiguous. Germline-derived CDR1 and CDR2 are LNHDA and SQIVND (reference sequence). The V and J ends lost 9 bases and 5 bases respectively, with 11 bases between them. The CDR3 loop spans 12 amino acids. CDR3 in DNA: TGTGCCAGCTCCCCCGGTAACAATGAGCAGTTCTTC. Translated: CASSPGNNEQFF.

The V gene is TRBV6-1, the J gene TRBJ1-5; no clear D gene. The ends were cut back, 2 bases at V and 6 bases at J, with 8 bases in the middle. The CDR3 has 13 amino acids. CDR1 and CDR2 (germline): MNHNS, SASEGT. The CDR3 region has the DNA TGTGCCAGCAGTGAACAGGTGGGTCAGCCCCAGCATTTT. Translating gives CASSEQVGQPQHF.

This clone was seen only a few times. The chain uses TRBV5-1 and TRBJ2-7; D is ambiguous. The length of the CDR3 is 12 residues. V was shortened by 1 base and J by 5 bases, with 7 bases between the two germline ends. Germline values: CDR1 SGHRS, CDR2 YFSETQ. Written as DNA, the CDR3 is TGCGCCAGCAGCTTGTCAGGAAACGAGCAGTACTTC. The encoded protein is CASSLSGNEQYF.

This clone was counted a few times. The chain couples TRBV5-1 to TRBJ2-3; a weak D match, TRBD1 (7 bases). The CDR3 spans 15 residues. With 7 bases removed from V and 0 bases from J, the gap between germline ends came to 15 bases. From germline, CDR1 is SGHRS and CDR2 YFSETQ. In DNA form, the CDR3 reads TGCGCCAGCCGCAAGACAGGGACTAGCACAGATACGCAGTATTTT. It specifies CASRKTGTSTDTQYF.

Comment on this clone: The junction departs from germline at one end; a sequencing error may be responsible. The same CDR3 also results from other DNA sequences found in this sample. The V and J genes are TRBV5-4 and TRBJ1-1; unclear D gene. The germline gives CDR1 SGHNT, CDR2 YYREEE (reference sequence). The CDR3 consists of 13 residues. The CDR3 loop is CASSPTENTEAFF. The CDR3, as DNA: TGTGCCAGCAGCCCTACAGAGAACACTGAGGCTTTCTTT.

J is TRBJ1-3 and V is TRBV6-5, with D uncertain. Germline V CDR1 and CDR2: MNHEY, SVGAGI. The CDR3 runs to 11 residues. The germline V and J ends were trimmed by 5 bases and 9 bases, with 8 bases remaining between them. The CDR3 DNA reads TGTGCCAGCAGTCGACGGGGCACCATATATTTT. Translated: CASSRRGTIYF.

This rearrangement joins TRBV15 to TRBJ2-7; D might be TRBD1 (5 bases). Per the germline V gene, CDR1 is LNHNV and CDR2 is YYDKDF (reference sequence). The CDR3 extends over 15 amino acids. Trimming took 11 bases from V and 1 from J, leaving 21 bases between them. The CDR3 sequence is CASGESGPESYEQYF. CDR3 in DNA: TGTGCCTCAGGAGAATCAGGGCCGGAATCCTACGAGCAGTACTTC. The whole variable domain, filled in from reference TRBV15 and TRBJ2-7, reads DAMVIQNPRYQVTQFGKPVTLSCSQTLNHNVMYWYQQKSSQAPKLLFHYYDKDFNNEADTPDNFQSRRPNTSFCFLDIRSPGLGDTAMYLCASGESGPESYEQYFGPGTRLTVT.

The sample holds a few counts of this clone. J is TRBJ2-7 and V is TRBV4-2; 11 bases fit TRBD2. Per the germline V gene, CDR1 is LGHNA and CDR2 is YNFKEQ. V lost 3 bases, J lost 3 bases, and 1 base stayed unmatched. This CDR3 has 14 residues. CDR3 region: CASSHGTSGYEQYF. The CDR3 DNA reads TGTGCCAGCAGCCACGGGACTAGCGGCTACGAGCAGTACTTC.

V and J are TRBV19 and TRBJ1-1, with TRBD1 as a possible D gene (5 bases). The V end was cut by 5 bases, the J end by 1 base, with 14 bases between. Looked up from germline, CDR1 is LNHDA and CDR2 is SQIVND (reference sequence). This CDR3 contains 15 residues. The CDR3 here is CASSVGALQNTEAFF. The DNA for the CDR3 is TGTGCCAGTAGTGTAGGGGCGCTACAGAACACTGAAGCTTTCTTT.

This clone occurred a few times. J is TRBJ2-5 and V is TRBV5-8; 7 nucleotides match TRBD1. Germline CDR1 reads SGHTS; CDR2 reads YDEGEE. V trimming: 2 bases; J trimming: 1 base; junction bases outside the gene matches: 8. The CDR3 is made up of 16 amino acids. Written as DNA, the CDR3 is TGTGCCAGCAGCTTAGGAACAGGGGTCTCCCAAGAGACCCAGTACTTC. It codes for CASSLGTGVSQETQYF.

The chain joins TRBV5-1 to TRBJ2-2; D might be TRBD1 (5 bases). CDR1 and CDR2 from the germline V gene are SGHRS and YFSETQ. CDR3 length equals 15 residues. The germline V and J ends were trimmed by 4 bases and 2 bases, with 12 bases remaining between them. The DNA for the CDR3 is TGCGCCAGCAGCCCACCTCAGGGAAACACCGGGGAGCTGTTTTTT. The encoded protein is CASSPPQGNTGELFF.

The chain recombines TRBV7-9 with TRBJ2-7; D is possibly TRBD1 (6 bases). The germline V gene has CDR1 SEHNR and CDR2 FQNEAQ (reference sequence). The CDR3 runs to 13 residues. The CDR3 DNA reads TGTGCGCTCGGCAGGGGAAGGTCCTACGAGCAGTACTTC. Translation: CALGRGRSYEQYF.

The rearrangement uses TRBV7-9 and TRBJ1-1; the D is unclear. The V gene lost 5 bases and the J gene lost 6 bases, with 10 bases spanning the gap. From germline, CDR1 is SEHNR and CDR2 FQNEAQ (reference sequence). CDR3 length: 12 residues. Here the CDR3 DNA reads TGTGCCAGCAGCGCCGGAACAGCTGAAGCTTTCTTT. This sequence encodes CASSAGTAEAFF.

The chain couples TRBV7-3 to TRBJ2-2, with D hard to call. Trimming shortened V by 5 bases and J by 10 bases, and 14 bases separated the two germline ends. From germline, CDR1 is SGHTA and CDR2 FQGTGA. The CDR3 loop spans 13 amino acids. Here the CDR3 DNA reads TGTGCCAGCAGCCTGGGCCAAAAGGAGGAGCTGTTTTTT. Translated, it gives CASSLGQKEELFF.

This chain connects TRBV30 to TRBJ1-2; the D gene is possibly TRBD1 (5 bases). Germline CDR1 and CDR2: GTSNPN and SVGIG (reference sequence). Trimming cost V 2 bases and J 4 bases, with 8 bases left between them. This CDR3 spans 12 amino acids. The CDR3 nucleotides are TGTGCCTGGAGTTCAGGGTCCTATGGCTACACCTTC. Translated: CAWSSGSYGYTF.

This rearrangement joins TRBV9 to TRBJ2-6; 9 positions agree with TRBD1. Germline V gene data show CDR1 as SGDLS and CDR2 as YYNGEE. Unmatched junction bases numbered 6, after V lost 4 bases and J lost 4 bases. This CDR3 is built from 16 residues. Here the CDR3 reads CASSSRTGVGANVLTF. For the CDR3, the DNA is TGTGCCAGCAGCTCACGGACAGGGGTAGGGGCCAACGTCCTGACTTTC.

The chain employs TRBV30 and TRBJ2-7; D is possibly TRBD2 (5 bases). V lost 0 bases and J 4 bases, leaving 10 bases between the germline ends. The germline V gene has CDR1 GTSNPN and CDR2 SVGIG (reference sequence). The CDR3 is 13 residues long. The CDR3 DNA sequence: TGTGCCTGGAGTGTAGCGGCTCGGTACGAGCAGTACTTC. This sequence encodes CAWSVAARYEQYF.

The rearrangement uses TRBV2 and TRBJ2-1; D not certain. Between the trimmed V and J ends, which lost 2 bases and 0 bases, there was a span of 14 bases. The CDR3 loop spans 17 amino acids. The V gene's germline CDR1 is SNHLY and CDR2 FYNNEI. CDR3 residues: CASSESLRLSSYNEQFF. The CDR3 nucleotides read TGTGCCAGCAGTGAAAGCCTGAGGCTAAGCTCCTACAATGAGCAGTTCTTC.

The chain employs TRBV11-3 and TRBJ2-1; TRBD2 aligns across 10 bases. Germline-derived CDR1 and CDR2 are SGHNT and YENEEA. This CDR3 spans 14 amino acids. Trimming removed 5 bases from V and 6 bases from J; junction bases left unmatched: 4. The DNA for the CDR3 is TGTGCCAGCAGCACTAGCGGGAATATCAATGAGCAGTTCTTC. Translated: CASSTSGNINEQFF.

The rearrangement joins TRBV6-5 to TRBJ1-2; 8 bases fit TRBD1. Looked up from germline, CDR1 is MNHEY and CDR2 is SVGAGI. V dropped 4 bases and J dropped 4; count of bases not matched to a gene: 8. The CDR3 is 15 residues long. In DNA, the CDR3 is TGTGCCAGCAGTTTCGGACAGGGAGGGACCTATGGCTACACCTTC. Its protein product is CASSFGQGGTYGYTF.